Below are 10 T cell receptor beta chains sequenced from a single sample in a study of shared clonotypes between healthy human individuals. The data were produced by immunoSEQ multiplex PCR, yet TCRdb's version contains in-frame clones alone and is incomplete. The sample lists about 1 million clones, around 76% occurring once. The sample consisted of memory CD4+ T cells sorted from blood. The sample's subset: CD45RA-negative fraction. These receptors were collected from a man aged 18 to 29 in good health.

The rearrangement joins TRBV6-1 to TRBJ1-5; no firm D call. V gave up 10 bases and J gave up 9 bases, with 22 bases separating them. The CDR3 contains 14 residues. Germline V gene lookup returns CDR1 MNHNS and CDR2 SASEGT. For the CDR3, the DNA is TGTGCCACAGGACGGCCCGGGGAGTTTTCGCCCCAGCATTTT. Encoded protein: CATGRPGEFSPQHF.

This clone was seen many times. V is TRBV18 and J is TRBJ2-5; D is undetermined. V gave up 2 bases and J gave up 5 bases, with 18 bases separating them. This CDR3 region has 16 residues. Germline V gene data show CDR1 as KGHSH and CDR2 as LQKENI. The DNA for the CDR3 is TGTGCCAGCTCACCAGGCAGGTCCCTTTTGGGTGAGACCCAGTACTTC. Protein: CASSPGRSLLGETQYF.

The chain joins TRBV5-1 to TRBJ1-6, with a tentative D call TRBD1 (6 bases). V lost 5 bases, J lost 5 bases, and 14 bases lay in between. The CDR3 is 15 residues long. Germline CDR1 and CDR2: SGHRS and YFSETQ. The DNA of the CDR3 is TGCGCCAGCAGGCAGGGGATAACGGATAATTCACCCCTCCACTTT. It is translated as CASRQGITDNSPLHF.

The chain uses TRBV27 and TRBJ2-7; TRBD1 matches at 9 bases. The germline gives CDR1 MNHEY, CDR2 SMNVEV (reference sequence). The junction had 8 bases not matched to a gene; V was cut back by 6 bases and J by 2 bases. This CDR3 region has 15 residues. The CDR3 DNA reads as TGTGCCAGCAGACAACCGGGACAGGGTACCTACGAGCAGTACTTC. This codes for CASRQPGQGTYEQYF.

V and J are TRBV6-6 and TRBJ2-5; no clear D. This CDR3 has 12 residues. V dropped 5 bases and J dropped 4 bases, with 8 bases sitting between them. Per germline, CDR1 MNHNY and CDR2 SVGAGI (reference sequence). For the CDR3, the DNA is TGTGCCAGCAGTGTAGATGCAGAGACCCAGTACTTC. Protein sequence: CASSVDAETQYF.

In this sample, this clone turned up a few times. The chain couples TRBV6-6 to TRBJ2-3, with 7 bases matching TRBD1. With V trimmed by 4 bases and J by 3 bases, 4 bases remained unmatched. Germline lookup yields CDR1 MNHNY and CDR2 SVGAGI (reference sequence). This CDR3 is 14 amino acids long. The CDR3 DNA is TGTGCCAGCAGTTCCGGGACAGCAACAGATACGCAGTATTTT. Its protein product is CASSSGTATDTQYF.

The gene calls are TRBV4-1 and TRBJ1-5, with D unresolved. The CDR3 loop spans 14 amino acids. Germline assignment: CDR1 MGHRA and CDR2 YSYEKL. V lost 1 base to trimming and J lost 4 bases, with 8 bases between them. This chain's CDR3 is CASSQGLSNQPQHF. The CDR3 DNA reads TGCGCCAGCAGCCAAGGCCTCTCTAATCAGCCCCAGCATTTT.

V and J are TRBV19 and TRBJ2-2; TRBD1 is a possible D gene (7 bases). Trimming removed 1 base at V and 5 bases at J, with 17 bases between. Germline V gives CDR1 LNHDA, CDR2 SQIVND (reference sequence). CDR3 length: 17 amino acids. The CDR3 nucleotides read TGTGCCAGTAGTATAGGTAGAAAGGCAGGGGGGACCGGGGAGCTGTTTTTT. Its protein product is CASSIGRKAGGTGELFF. Full variable domain (missing parts from reference TRBV19 and TRBJ2-2): DGGITQSPKYLFRKEGQNVTLSCEQNLNHDAMYWYRQDPGQGLRLIYYSQIVNDFQKGDIAEGYSVSREKKESFPLTVTSAQKNPTAFYLCASSIGRKAGGTGELFFGEGSRLTVL.

The chain employs TRBV19 and TRBJ2-5; D is ambiguous. There are 13 residues in the CDR3. The V and J ends lost 4 bases and 4 bases respectively, with 10 bases between them. Germline CDR1 and CDR2: LNHDA and SQIVND (reference sequence). The CDR3 here is CASSKTARETQYF. CDR3 DNA: TGTGCCAGTAGTAAGACGGCCCGAGAGACCCAGTACTTC.

The chain combines TRBV5-1 with TRBJ2-7, with D maybe TRBD1 (5 bases). Per germline, CDR1 SGHRS and CDR2 YFSETQ. This CDR3 comprises 15 residues. V was clipped by 0 bases and J by 5 bases, with 15 bases between them. The CDR3, as DNA: TGCGCCAGCAGCTTGGTCGGACAAGGGCTACACGAGCAGTACTTC. Amino acids: CASSLVGQGLHEQYF. The full variable domain, in which reference TRBV5-1 and TRBJ2-7 provide the parts outside the CDR3, is KAGVTQTPRYLIKTRGQQVTLSCSPISGHRSVSWYQQTPGQGLQFLFEYFSETQRNKGNFPGRFSGRQFSNSRSEMNVSTLELGDSALYLCASSLVGQGLHEQYFGPGTRLTVT.